The TCR beta chain described here comes from a study of Graves' ophthalmopathy and Graves' hyperthyroidism (dated by TCRdb to the late 2010s). Background on the whole study: Hyperthyroidism was considered stable if no progression to ophthalmopathy occurred within 18 months of follow-up. The study used TCR beta repertoire signatures to distinguish Graves' ophthalmopathy from Graves' hyperthyroidism and to predict progression to ophthalmopathy. In total, over 130 blood samples were TCR-sequenced: approximately 42 ophthalmopathy, under 85 hyperthyroidism and about 17 hyperthyroidism-to-ophthalmopathy patients. A discovery set of about a hundred patients (under 45 ophthalmopathy, 55 to 65 stable hyperthyroidism) was enrolled to explore V-J signatures distinguishing ophthalmopathy from hyperthyroidism. For independent validation, a separate cohort was made up of approximately 19 hyperthyroidism patients plus 17 patients who later progressed from hyperthyroidism to ophthalmopathy. In about 6 hyperthyroidism patients, the T-cell repertoire of thyroid tissue was compared with the T-cell repertoire of blood. Once sampling was done, hyperthyroidism patients were given methimazole at a starting dose of 30 mg daily, while ophthalmopathy patients were given high-dose intravenous methylprednisolone.

On the study overall, not on this receptor specifically: Sample size was not predetermined statistically, and investigators were not blinded to group allocation. In cross-validation, the 13-signature model distinguished ophthalmopathy from stable hyperthyroidism with less than 90% sensitivity and 81.08% specificity, while in the test set the corresponding values were about 80% and 75%. In validation, the model predicted ophthalmopathy progression with about 64% sensitivity and 72.22% specificity; roughly 12 predicted patients were CT-confirmed with GO in a median of around 6 months. Most expanded thyroid clonotypes with a frequency above 0.001 also appeared in blood, which suggests that blood repertoires may reflect the immune response in the thyroid.

This clonotype has a count of ten or more. There is no known antigen for this receptor. Per-nucleotide qualities are absent, and no much larger clonotype sits a single base away. For repertoire sequencing, TCR beta CDR3 regions were amplified from RNA transcripts. The first round of RT-PCR was done with HTBI primers and the Qiagen OneStep RT-PCR kit, and was followed by a second round of multiplex PCR, then size selection and purification. Sequencing of the libraries was carried out on an Illumina HiSeq2000 in paired-end mode with 100 bp reads. For the original study's pipeline: SOAPnuke was used to process the reads, removing any read that contained adapters or uncalled bases, had a mean Phred below 15, or lacked an exact match to the constant primer or identifier. COPE v1.2.5 was used to merge high-quality paired reads. Clonotypes were defined as unique nucleotide sequences and were aligned to IMGT TRB V, D and J references using MiTCR v1.1. The analysis was limited to V-J combinations with a frequency above 0.0001, which together covered over 99% of the repertoires. A TCR clonal expansion and chaos score per V-J combination was defined as the ratio of F50 clonal expansion to chaos observed in the TCRdist matrix. Welch's t-statistics and random forest were used to reduce the features to 10 to 15 V-J combinations, which were then used as input to a naive Bayes classifier. The Morisita-Horn index was used to measure how similar the thyroid and blood repertoires were. TCRdb took the public reads, trimmed them with fastp at Q25, ran MiXCR for clone calling and kept in-frame beta chains. Records with the same CDR3 protein are collapsed into one entry carrying the most frequent genes and DNA. Clone size and V and J calls follow TCRdb, not the original study. Here the sample has more than 1,000,000 distinct CDR3 sequences; about 35% occur a single time. The top ten clonotypes cover more than 9.5% of the sample.

Hyperthyroidism patients were newly diagnosed, were aged 18 to 65 years, and had a disease duration under 2 months. Anyone with other autoimmune diseases, uncontrolled infections, pregnancy or lactation was excluded from the study. Clinical symptoms, serum thyroxine, TRAb, thyroid ultrasound and orbital computed tomography were used for diagnosis. Total RNA was extracted with Trizol reagent and quality-checked on an Agilent 2100 Bioanalyzer. In the germline V gene, CDR1 corresponds to SGHVS and CDR2 to FNYEAQ. The CDR3 holds 16 amino acids from the cysteine to the phenylalanine. The CDR3 DNA has 48 bases and is translated from base 1. V trim: 1 base; J trim: 9 bases; unmatched bases: 12.

The chain joins TRBV7-6 to TRBJ2-7, and 10 bases in between align with TRBD2. This clonotype was sampled from an adult man with Graves' hyperthyroidism. The material sequenced was peripheral blood or thyroid tissue (not recorded which). The CDR3 region reads CASSLGTAGGPLGQYF. The nucleotides read TGTGCCAGCAGCTTAGGGACAGCGGGAGGGCCTCTCGGGCAGTACTTC.